This entry lists 2 T cell receptor beta chains sequenced from one sample in a study of T cell repertoires in cytomegalovirus infection (dated by TCRdb to about 2019). Sequenced on an Illumina HiSeq 1500. TCRdb passed the public sequencing reads through fastp at Q25 and MiXCR, retaining productive beta sequences. A single entry per CDR3 protein holds the most common genes and DNA from its merged rows. The table for this sample lists about 490,000 distinct CDR3 sequences; around 11% of them were counted only once. The leading ten clones occupy about 9.4% of the sample. Material for sequencing was PBMCs. The source of these receptors is a human donor in good health (CMV status not recorded). Some clones in this sample may be carry-over from other donors' samples.

Turning to this clonotype: A junction end diverges from the germline sequence, so it may reflect a read error. The V call is TRBV19, the J call TRBJ1-4; TRBD1 is a possible D gene (6 bases). Germline V gene sequence: CDR1 LNHDA, CDR2 SQIVND (reference sequence). The CDR3 loop spans 15 amino acids. The CDR3: CASVDPGHANVKLFF. The CDR3 coding sequence is TGTGCCAGTGTAGACCCGGGACATGCTAATGTAAAACTGTTTTTT. The full variable domain, rest sourced from reference TRBV19 and TRBJ1-4, is DGGITQSPKYLFRKEGQNVTLSCEQNLNHDAMYWYRQDPGQGLRLIYYSQIVNDFQKGDIAEGYSVSREKKESFPLTVTSAQKNPTAFYLCASVDPGHANVKLFFGSGTQLSVL.

Many counts were recorded for this clonotype. This sequence joins TRBV14 and TRBJ2-1; perhaps TRBD1 as D (6 bases). CDR1 and CDR2 from the germline V gene are SGHDN and FVKESK. CDR3 length: 14 amino acids. The ends were cut back, 4 bases at V and 5 bases at J, with 12 bases in the middle. DNA for the CDR3: TGTGCCAGCAGCCCCCGAGGGGGTGACAATGAGCAGTTCTTC. Translated: CASSPRGGDNEQFF.